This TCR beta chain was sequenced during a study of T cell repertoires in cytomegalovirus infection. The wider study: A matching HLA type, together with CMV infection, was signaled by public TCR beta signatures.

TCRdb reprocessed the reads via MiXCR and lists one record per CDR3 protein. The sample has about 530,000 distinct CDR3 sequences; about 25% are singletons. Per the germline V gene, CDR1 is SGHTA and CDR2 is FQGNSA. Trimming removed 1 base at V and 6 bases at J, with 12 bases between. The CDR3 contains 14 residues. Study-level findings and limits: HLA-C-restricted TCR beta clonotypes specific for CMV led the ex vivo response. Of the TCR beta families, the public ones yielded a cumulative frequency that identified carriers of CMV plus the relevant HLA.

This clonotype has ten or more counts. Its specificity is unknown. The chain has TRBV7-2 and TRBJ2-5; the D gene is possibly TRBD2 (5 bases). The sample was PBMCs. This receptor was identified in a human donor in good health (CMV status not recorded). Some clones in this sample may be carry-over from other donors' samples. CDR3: CASSLDGEQKTQYF. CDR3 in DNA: TGTGCCAGCAGCTTAGACGGGGAACAGAAGACCCAGTACTTC.